This paragraph reports one T cell receptor (beta chain). Its antigen remains unidentified. No base quality values were provided; no much bigger clone lies one nucleotide off. The sample originates from a study of blood T cell repertoires in COVID-19 (TCRdb year 2020). Looking at the study overall: The collaborator samples originated in the United States, Italy and Spain and spanned the acute and convalescent phases of COVID-19. The repertoires were made available in a free public database intended to serve as a resource for research on the immune response to SARS-CoV-2. Deeply sampled blood TCRbeta repertoires from subjects exposed to, actively infected with, or recovered from COVID-19 were included in the dataset. The samples were drawn from two sources: the first 160 participants of the ongoing ImmuneRACE study, and 950 to 1,500 subjects contributed by 6 global collaborators. The material from the prospective study consisted of cDNA or gDNA derived from T cells, B-cell-depleted T cells, or PBMCs. Where HLA class I and class II types were available, the types were taken from metadata supplied by the sample provider, not from assay-based typing. The sample metadata nearly always contained a de-identified subject ID, COVID-19 status, age in years and sex.

Collaborating institutions collected whole blood in K2EDTA tubes following their own protocols. For TCRbeta analysis, collaborators shipped samples in one of three forms: frozen whole blood, isolated PBMCs, or DNA extracted from either of those sample types. Trimming removed 10 bases from V and 2 bases from J, leaving 14 bases between the germline ends. The CDR3 numbers 13 residues from cysteine through phenylalanine. Here the CDR3 DNA is all that survives: 39 bases in frame from base 1. CDR1 and CDR2 (LNHDA, SQIVND) derive from the germline V gene (reference sequence). The paper as a whole reports these results and caveats: The quantity of clinical and demographic metadata differed by source and by participant and was supplied without curation.

The immunoSEQ Assay, a bias-controlled multiplex PCR, was used to amplify TCRbeta CDR3 regions from genomic DNA. The study's processing was this. The number of nucleated cells in each sample was estimated by amplification of reference gene primers within the assay. To quantify the absolute abundance of each unique TCRbeta CDR3 rearrangement, sequence reads were collapsed and filtered. For each sample, productive Simpson clonality was calculated by taking the square root of Simpson's diversity index across productive rearrangements. Here the immuneACCESS table is served through TCRdb, limited to in-frame sequences with V and J called. Missing clones are a known gap in these copies; in checked studies unresolved V genes cover under half, and the rest lacks a known reason. The D gene and trimming were derived from the DNA, and the V and J assignments and clone size from that table. The sample table holds 60,000 to 90,000 clones, of which around 72% were seen once. The ten largest clones add up to 2.6% of the sample.

Sequencing was done on a sample of peripheral blood. Recombination connected TRBV19 to TRBJ1-2; TRBD1 is perhaps the D gene, given 5 matching bases. The TCR sequence derives from a human donor with acute or convalescent COVID-19. The donor label of this sample is uncertain. The nucleotide sequence reads as follows: TGTGCCACCACCGATCGGGGGAACTATGGCTACACCTTC. It translates as CATTDRGNYGYTF.